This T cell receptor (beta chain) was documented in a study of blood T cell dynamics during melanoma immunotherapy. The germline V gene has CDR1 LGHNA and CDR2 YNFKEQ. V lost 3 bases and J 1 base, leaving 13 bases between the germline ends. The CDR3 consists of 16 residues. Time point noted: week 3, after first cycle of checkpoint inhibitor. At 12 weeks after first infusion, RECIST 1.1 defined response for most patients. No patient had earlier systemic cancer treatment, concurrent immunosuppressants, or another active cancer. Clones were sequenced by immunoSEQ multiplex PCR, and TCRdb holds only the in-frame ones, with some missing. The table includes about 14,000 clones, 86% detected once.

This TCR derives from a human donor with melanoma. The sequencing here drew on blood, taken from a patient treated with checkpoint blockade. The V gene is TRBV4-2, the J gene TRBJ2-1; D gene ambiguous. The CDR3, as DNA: TGTGCCAGCAGCCAGTACTCGGGCGGTTCCTACAATGAGCAGTTCTTC. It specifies CASSQYSGGSYNEQFF.